These T cell receptor beta chains were read from a single sample in a study of T cell responses to AZD1222 COVID-19 vaccine. The repertoire was sequenced with immunoSEQ multiplex PCR; TCRdb's copy has only in-frame clones and lacks some. The sample lists some 100,000 clones; 88% were seen once. The input for sequencing was peripheral blood, taken on day 0 of AZD1222 vaccination. These receptors were collected from an adult in good health. Both conserved end residues are part of each CDR3. The D gene is left open where the match is weak. The size of a clone is reported for some rows only, either as once, few or many, or as a class for expanded clones.

V: TRBV12-3/TRBV12-4; D: NA; J: TRBJ1-1; size: NA; DNA: TGTGCCAGCAGGCTTTTGGAGAACACTGAAGCTTTCTTT; CDR3: CASRLLENTEAFF
V: TRBV12-3/TRBV12-4; D: NA; J: TRBJ2-3; size: once; DNA: TGTGCCAGCAGTGGGGTGGATACGCAGTATTTT; CDR3: CASSGVDTQYF
V: TRBV7-8; D: NA; J: TRBJ1-1; size: NA; DNA: TGTGCCAGCAGCTCTGACAGGCTCATGAACACTGAAGCTTTCTTT; CDR3: CASSSDRLMNTEAFF
V: TRBV4-3; D: NA; J: TRBJ2-1; size: NA; DNA: TGCGCCAGCAGCCAAGGATCCGAACTTGGGATGAGTGAGCAGTTCTTC; CDR3: CASSQGSELGMSEQFF
V: TRBV5-6; D: TRBD1; J: TRBJ1-2; size: NA; DNA: TGTGCCAGCAGAACTACAGGGGTCTTTGACTATGGCTACACCTTC; CDR3: CASRTTGVFDYGYTF
V: TRBV30; D: NA; J: TRBJ1-5; size: NA; DNA: TGTGCCTGGAGTGGCTTCAGGGACGGGTATTTGCCCCAGCATTTT; CDR3: CAWSGFRDGYLPQHF
V: TRBV6-5; D: TRBD1; J: TRBJ1-4; size: NA; DNA: TGTGCCAGCAGTTACTCGGACAGGGTGTTCGAAAAACTGTTTTTT; CDR3: CASSYSDRVFEKLFF
V: TRBV6-5; D: NA; J: TRBJ1-6; size: NA; DNA: TGTGCCAGCATGGGGAGTTCACCCCTCCACTTT; CDR3: CASMGSSPLHF
V: TRBV12-3/TRBV12-4; D: NA; J: TRBJ1-1; size: NA; DNA: TGTGCCAGCACCTCGGGGCCTGAAGCTTTCTTT; CDR3: CASTSGPEAFF
V: TRBV4-1; D: NA; J: TRBJ2-5; size: NA; DNA: TGCGCCAGCAGCCAAGTTGCCCCAGGGTGGGGGGAGACCCAGTACTTC; CDR3: CASSQVAPGWGETQYF
V: TRBV10-3; D: NA; J: TRBJ2-2; size: NA; DNA: TGTGCCATCAACGGGCGGGCGGGCCGCGGGACCGGGGAGCTGTTTTTT; CDR3: CAINGRAGRGTGELFF
V: TRBV7-2; D: NA; J: TRBJ2-7; size: NA; DNA: TGTGCCAGGGGGCGGGAAGCTTTTCCCCTCTTC; CDR3: CARGREAFPLF
V: TRBV4-3; D: NA; J: TRBJ2-1; size: NA; DNA: TGCGCCAGCAGCACGGGCTCCTACAATGAGCAGTTCTTC; CDR3: CASSTGSYNEQFF
V: TRBV7-2; D: TRBD2; J: TRBJ2-3; size: NA; DNA: TGTGCCAGCAGCTTAACTGTGGGACTAGCGGGAGATACGCAGTATTTT; CDR3: CASSLTVGLAGDTQYF
V: TRBV7-9; D: NA; J: TRBJ2-7; size: NA; DNA: TGTGCCAGCAGCTTAGGTCAAATCTACGAGCAGTACTTC; CDR3: CASSLGQIYEQYF
V: TRBV5-1; D: TRBD2; J: TRBJ2-7; size: NA; DNA: TGCGCCAGCAGCTTGATGGTTAGCGGGAGCTCCTACGAGCAGTACTTC; CDR3: CASSLMVSGSSYEQYF
V: TRBV19; D: NA; J: TRBJ2-7; size: NA; DNA: TGTGCCAGTAGTATGTTCTTGACAGTAACCTACGAGCAGTACTTC; CDR3: CASSMFLTVTYEQYF
V: TRBV5-8; D: NA; J: TRBJ1-3; size: NA; DNA: TGTGCCAGCAGCCCTATGAAGACAGCTCGGGGAAACACCATATATTTT; CDR3: CASSPMKTARGNTIYF
V: TRBV6-5; D: NA; J: TRBJ1-1; size: NA; DNA: TGTGCCAGCAGTTACCCCCCGGCTTTCTTT; CDR3: CASSYPPAFF
V: TRBV9; D: NA; J: TRBJ2-3; size: NA; DNA: TGTGCCAGCAGCGTACGAAGCAGCACAGATACGCAGTATTTT; CDR3: CASSVRSSTDTQYF
V: TRBV30; D: NA; J: TRBJ1-3; size: NA; DNA: TGTGCCTGGAGTGCGGACGGATACTCTGGAAACACCATATATTTT; CDR3: CAWSADGYSGNTIYF
V: TRBV7-6; D: TRBD2; J: TRBJ2-3; size: NA; DNA: TGTGCCAGCAGTTTCGGGGGAGGGCCCACAGATACGCAGTATTTT; CDR3: CASSFGGGPTDTQYF
V: TRBV10-2; D: TRBD2; J: TRBJ2-5; size: NA; DNA: TGCGCCACCCAACTAGCGGGAGGACTAGAGACCCAGTACTTC; CDR3: CATQLAGGLETQYF
V: TRBV6-5; D: NA; J: TRBJ1-2; size: NA; DNA: TGTGCCAGCAGCCCCGGGCAGGGCGGTTATGGCTACACCTTC; CDR3: CASSPGQGGYGYTF
V: TRBV27; D: TRBD1; J: TRBJ1-5; size: NA; DNA: TGTGCCAGCACAACAGGGGTCCAGCCCCAGCATTTT; CDR3: CASTTGVQPQHF
V: TRBV29-1; D: NA; J: TRBJ1-2; size: NA; DNA: TGCAGCGTTGTCTTGGACTATGGCTACACCTTC; CDR3: CSVVLDYGYTF
V: TRBV27; D: TRBD1; J: TRBJ2-1; size: NA; DNA: TGTGCCAGCAGCCTACTAGTACCCGGGACAGGGGGTGTTATGAGCTCCTACAATGAGCAGTTCTTC; CDR3: CASSLLVPGTGGVMSSYNEQFF
V: TRBV5-4; D: TRBD2; J: TRBJ2-3; size: NA; DNA: TGTGCCAGCAGCTCGTTACTAGCGGACGTTACGTTGGGGGATACGCAGTATTTT; CDR3: CASSSLLADVTLGDTQYF